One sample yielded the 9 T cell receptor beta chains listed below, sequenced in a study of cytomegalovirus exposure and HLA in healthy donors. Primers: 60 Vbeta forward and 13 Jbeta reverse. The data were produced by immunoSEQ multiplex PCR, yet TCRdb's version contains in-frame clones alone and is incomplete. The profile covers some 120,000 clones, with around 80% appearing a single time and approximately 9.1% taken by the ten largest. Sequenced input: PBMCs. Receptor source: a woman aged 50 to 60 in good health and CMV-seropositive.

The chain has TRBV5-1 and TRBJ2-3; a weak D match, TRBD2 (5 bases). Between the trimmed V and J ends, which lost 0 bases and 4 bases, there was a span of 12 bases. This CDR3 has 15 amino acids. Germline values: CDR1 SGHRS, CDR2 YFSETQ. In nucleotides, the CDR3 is TGCGCCAGCAGCTTGGGGGCCCCTAGCCCAGATACGCAGTATTTT. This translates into CASSLGAPSPDTQYF.

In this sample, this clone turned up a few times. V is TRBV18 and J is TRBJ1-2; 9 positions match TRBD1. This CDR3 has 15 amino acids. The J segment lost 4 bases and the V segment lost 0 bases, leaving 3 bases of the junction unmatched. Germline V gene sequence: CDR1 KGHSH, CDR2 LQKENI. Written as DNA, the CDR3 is TGTGCCAGCTCACCACCGGTGGGACAGGGCTATGGCTACACCTTC. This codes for CASSPPVGQGYGYTF. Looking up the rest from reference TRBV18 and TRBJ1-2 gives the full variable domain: NAGVMQNPRHLVRRRGQEARLRCSPMKGHSHVYWYRQLPEEGLKFMVYLQKENIIDESGMPKERFSAEFPKEGPSILRIQQVVRGDSAAYFCASSPPVGQGYGYTFGSGTRLTVV.

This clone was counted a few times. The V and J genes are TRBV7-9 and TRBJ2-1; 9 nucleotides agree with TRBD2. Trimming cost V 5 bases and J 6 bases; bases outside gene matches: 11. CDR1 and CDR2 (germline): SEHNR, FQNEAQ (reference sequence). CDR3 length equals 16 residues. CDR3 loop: CASSPGASGMRNEQFF. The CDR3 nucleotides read TGTGCCAGCAGCCCCGGGGCTAGCGGGATGCGCAATGAGCAGTTCTTC.

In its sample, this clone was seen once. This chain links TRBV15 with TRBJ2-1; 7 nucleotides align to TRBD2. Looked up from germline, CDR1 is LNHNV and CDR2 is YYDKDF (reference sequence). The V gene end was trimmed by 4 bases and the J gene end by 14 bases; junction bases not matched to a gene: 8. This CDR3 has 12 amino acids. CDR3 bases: TGTGCCACCAGCAATAGACCGGGACTAAAGTTCTTC. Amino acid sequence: CATSNRPGLKFF.

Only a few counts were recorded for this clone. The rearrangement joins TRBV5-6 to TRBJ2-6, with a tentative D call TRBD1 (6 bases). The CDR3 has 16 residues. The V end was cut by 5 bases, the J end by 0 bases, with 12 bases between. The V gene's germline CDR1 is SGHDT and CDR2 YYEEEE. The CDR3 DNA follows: TGTGCCAGCAGAGAGGGGGTTGACTCTGGGGCCAACGTCCTGACTTTC. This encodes CASREGVDSGANVLTF. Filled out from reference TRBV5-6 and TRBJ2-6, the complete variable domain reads DAGVTQSPTHLIKTRGQQVTLRCSPKSGHDTVSWYQQALGQGPQFIFQYYEEEERQRGNFPDRFSGHQFPNYSSELNVNALLLGDSALYLCASREGVDSGANVLTFGAGSRLTVL.

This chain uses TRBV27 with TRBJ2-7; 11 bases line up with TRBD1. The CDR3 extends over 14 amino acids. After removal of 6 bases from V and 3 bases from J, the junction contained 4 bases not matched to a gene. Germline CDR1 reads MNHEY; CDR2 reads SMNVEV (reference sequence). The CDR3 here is CASSRGQGVYEQYF. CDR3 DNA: TGTGCCAGCAGCCGGGGACAGGGGGTCTACGAGCAGTACTTC.

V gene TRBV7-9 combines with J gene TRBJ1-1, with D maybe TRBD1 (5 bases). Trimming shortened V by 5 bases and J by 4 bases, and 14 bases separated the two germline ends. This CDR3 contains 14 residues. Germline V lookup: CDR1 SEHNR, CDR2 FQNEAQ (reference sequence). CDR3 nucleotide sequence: TGTGCCAGCAGCCATAGGGGAATCAGCACTGAAGCTTTCTTT. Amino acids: CASSHRGISTEAFF.

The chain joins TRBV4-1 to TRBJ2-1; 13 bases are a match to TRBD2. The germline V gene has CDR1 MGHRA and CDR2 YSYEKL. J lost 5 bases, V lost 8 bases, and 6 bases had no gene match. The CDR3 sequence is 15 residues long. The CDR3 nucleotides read TGCGCCAGCCGTTCGGGACTAGCGGGGAACAATGAGCAGTTCTTC. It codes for CASRSGLAGNNEQFF.

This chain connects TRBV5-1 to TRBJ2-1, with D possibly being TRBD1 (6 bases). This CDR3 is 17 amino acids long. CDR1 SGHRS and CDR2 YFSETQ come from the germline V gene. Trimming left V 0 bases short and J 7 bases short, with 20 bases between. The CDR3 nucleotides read TGCGCCAGCAGCTTGGCCAACAGGGTACGGGGAGTGAATGAGCAGTTCTTC. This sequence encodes CASSLANRVRGVNEQFF.